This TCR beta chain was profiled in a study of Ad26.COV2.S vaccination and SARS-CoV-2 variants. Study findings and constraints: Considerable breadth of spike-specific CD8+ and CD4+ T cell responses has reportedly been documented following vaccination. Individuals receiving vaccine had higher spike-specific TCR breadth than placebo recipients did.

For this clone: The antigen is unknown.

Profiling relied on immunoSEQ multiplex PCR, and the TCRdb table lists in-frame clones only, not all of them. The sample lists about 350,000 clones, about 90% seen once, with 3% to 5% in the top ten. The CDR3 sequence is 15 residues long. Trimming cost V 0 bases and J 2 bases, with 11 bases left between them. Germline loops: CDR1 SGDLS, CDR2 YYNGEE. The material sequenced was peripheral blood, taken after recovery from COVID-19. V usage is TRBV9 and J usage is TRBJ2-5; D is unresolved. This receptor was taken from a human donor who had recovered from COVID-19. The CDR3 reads CASSVAPTVQETQYF. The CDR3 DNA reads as TGTGCCAGCAGCGTAGCCCCAACCGTGCAAGAGACCCAGTACTTC. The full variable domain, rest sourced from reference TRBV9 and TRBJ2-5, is DSGVTQTPKHLITATGQRVTLRCSPRSGDLSVYWYQQSLDQGLQFLIQYYNGEERAKGNILERFSAQQFPDLHSELNLSSLELGDSALYFCASSVAPTVQETQYFGPGTRLLVL.